This TCR beta chain stems from a study of blood T cell repertoires in COVID-19 (TCRdb year 2020). As for the study more broadly: Samples from collaborators originated in the United States, Italy and Spain and spanned both the acute and convalescent phases of COVID-19. The material from the prospective study consisted of cDNA or gDNA derived from T cells, B-cell-depleted T cells, or PBMCs. The dataset comprised deeply sampled blood TCRbeta repertoires from subjects exposed to, actively infected with, or recovered from COVID-19. The repertoires were released in a freely available public database intended as a resource for research on the immune response to SARS-CoV-2. The samples were drawn from the first 160 participants of the ongoing ImmuneRACE study and from 950 to 1,500 subjects provided by 6 global collaborators. A de-identified subject ID, COVID-19 status, age in years and sex were almost always included in the sample metadata. Where available, HLA class I and class II types were obtained from metadata supplied by the sample provider rather than from assay-based typing. Overall study outcomes, separate from this receptor: The quantity of clinical and demographic metadata differed by source and by participant and was supplied without curation.

The immunoSEQ Assay, a bias-controlled multiplex PCR, was used to amplify TCRbeta CDR3 regions from genomic DNA. The source study handled its data this way. The number of nucleated cells in each sample was estimated by amplification of reference gene primers within the assay. To quantify the absolute abundance of each unique TCRbeta CDR3 rearrangement, sequence reads were collapsed and filtered. Productive Simpson clonality was computed per sample as the square root of Simpson's diversity index over productive rearrangements. Entries here come from immuneACCESS through TCRdb and include only in-frame sequences with V and J called. Some clones fail to appear in such tables; in the studies checked, an unresolved V gene covers under half of the shortfall, and the cause of the remainder is unknown. D and trimming were read from the DNA, whereas the V and J calls and clone size are those reported in that table. The sample table shows hundreds of thousands of clones, and roughly 86% are seen once. Around 0.8% of the sample is in the top ten clones.

According to the germline V gene, CDR1 reads MNHEY and CDR2 reads SVGAGI. The V end gives up 0 bases and the J end 3 bases, leaving 4 bases in the junction not matched to a gene. Reading from cysteine to phenylalanine, the CDR3 counts 16 amino acids. The CDR3 DNA has 48 bases and is translated from base 1. Whole blood was collected in K2EDTA tubes by collaborating institutions according to the institutions' own protocols. For TCRbeta analysis, collaborator samples were shipped as frozen whole blood, as isolated PBMCs, or as DNA extracted from either sample type. In regard to this clone: Its antigen remains undetermined. Base qualities are not provided; no much larger clone lies one nucleotide away.

The receptor was isolated from a woman aged 25 to 45 with acute or convalescent COVID-19. The chain links TRBV6-5 with TRBJ2-1; 8 bases in the middle match TRBD2. Source material: peripheral blood. CDR3 sequence: CASSYSRTSYYNEQFF. The DNA sequence is TGTGCCAGCAGTTACTCCAGGACTAGCTACTACAATGAGCAGTTCTTC.